What follows is one T cell receptor (beta chain) and its context. Its binding antigen is unknown. The input lacks base qualities; no much larger clone sits a single base away. These data belong to a study of cytomegalovirus exposure and HLA in healthy donors (dated by TCRdb to the late 2010s). As for the study more broadly: According to a later analysis, one platform produced both the approximately 110 validation repertoires and the 666 repertoires of the first cohort. The aim of the study was to test whether cataloging public T cell receptors could identify signatures of past pathogen exposure. In addition to the first cohort of roughly 700 subjects, a separate validation cohort of some 120 different subjects was used. To predict cytomegalovirus infection status, the study brought together high-throughput TCR immunosequencing, statistical association of individual TCRs with disease status, and machine learning. On the study overall, not on this receptor specifically: In vitro tests confirmed that three of the cytomegalovirus-associated TCR beta chains recognize cytomegalovirus antigens. The study gave a list of 150 to 200 TCR beta chains associated with cytomegalovirus. Across donors, most TCR sequences were observed very rarely, whereas some public TCRs were present in many individuals. A later analysis had no HLA typing for the validation cohort, so co-occurrence there was scored across all 120 or so repertoires. Subsequent analysis determined that TCRs grouped into clusters in the first cohort also showed a tendency toward co-occurrence across the roughly 120 validation repertoires, and roughly 94% of cluster scores exceeded 0. It was suggested by the authors that the approach could potentially be generalized to other disease states and immunological phenotypes. In both the original and validation cohorts, the classifier was reported to diagnose cytomegalovirus status with high specificity and sensitivity.

Donors formed part of the validation cohort, which comprised 120 subjects and was distinct from the first cohort of fewer than 750 subjects. Libraries came from the immunoSEQ multiplex PCR assay. In the original analysis: A statistical classification framework was built to diagnose cytomegalovirus status from the catalog of TCR beta chain sequences. The immuneACCESS repertoire file appears here via TCRdb, limited to in-frame rearrangements. These files lack a portion of the clones; in checked studies, under half of the deficit traces to unresolved V genes, and the cause of the others is not known. The V and J calls and clone size were taken over from that table, and D and trimming were inferred from the DNA. A total of 110,000 to 150,000 clones appear in this sample, roughly 93% of them only once. The ten top clones hold roughly 1.9% of the sample. There are 14 amino acids in the CDR3, from cysteine to phenylalanine inclusive. Only the CDR3 region is kept as DNA, spanning 42 bases read in frame from base 1. The germline V gene yields SGHRS for CDR1 and YFSETQ for CDR2. Trimming takes 2 bases off V and 0 bases off J; junction bases not matched to a gene: 1.

The TCR was taken from a man aged 18 to 29 in good health and CMV-seropositive. The chain employs TRBV5-1 and TRBJ2-7, with 8 junctional bases fitting TRBD2. Sequences were obtained from PBMCs. The CDR3 protein is CASSFSGSSYEQYF. The DNA is TGCGCCAGCAGCTTCAGCGGGAGCTCCTACGAGCAGTACTTC.